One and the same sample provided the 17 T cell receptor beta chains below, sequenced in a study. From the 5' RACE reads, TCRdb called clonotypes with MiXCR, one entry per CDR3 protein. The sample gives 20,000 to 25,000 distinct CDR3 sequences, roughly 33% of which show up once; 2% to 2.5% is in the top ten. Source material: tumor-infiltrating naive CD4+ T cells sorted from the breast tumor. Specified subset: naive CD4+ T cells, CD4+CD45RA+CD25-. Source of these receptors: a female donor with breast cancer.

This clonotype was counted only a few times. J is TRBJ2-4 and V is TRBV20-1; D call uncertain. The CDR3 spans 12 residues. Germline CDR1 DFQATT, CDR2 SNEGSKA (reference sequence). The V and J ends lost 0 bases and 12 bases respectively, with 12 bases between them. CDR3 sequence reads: CSARDQPTTQYF. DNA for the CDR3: TGCAGTGCTAGAGACCAACCAACGACTCAGTACTTC.

CDR3 protein: CASSSTDAQHF. The CDR3 nucleotides are TGTGCCAGCAGCTCCACAGATGCGCAGCATTTT. The chain is built from TRBV7-9 and TRBJ2-3; D remains ambiguous. The better agreement between TRBJ1-5 and the DNA end casts doubt on the J call. CDR3 length equals 11 residues. Germline-derived CDR1 and CDR2 are SEHNR and FQNEAQ (reference sequence).

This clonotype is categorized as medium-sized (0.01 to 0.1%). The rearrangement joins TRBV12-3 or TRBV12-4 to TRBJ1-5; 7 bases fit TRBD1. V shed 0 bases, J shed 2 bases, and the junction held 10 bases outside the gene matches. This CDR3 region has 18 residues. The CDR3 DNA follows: TGTGCCAGCAGTTTAGCGACAGGGTTTTCTGTTGGCAATCAGCCCCAGCATTTT. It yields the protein CASSLATGFSVGNQPQHF.

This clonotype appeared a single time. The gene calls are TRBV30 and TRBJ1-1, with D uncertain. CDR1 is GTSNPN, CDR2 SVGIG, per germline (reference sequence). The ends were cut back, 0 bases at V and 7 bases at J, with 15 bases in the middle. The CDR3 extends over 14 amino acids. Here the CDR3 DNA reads TGTGCCTGGAGTGTACGGCAGGCCAAGGGTGAAGCTTTCTTT. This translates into CAWSVRQAKGEAFF.

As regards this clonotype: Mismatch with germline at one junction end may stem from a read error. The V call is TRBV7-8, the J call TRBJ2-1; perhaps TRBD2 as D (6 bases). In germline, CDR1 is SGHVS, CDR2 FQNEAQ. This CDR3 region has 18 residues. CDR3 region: CASSLEFGRDASYNEQVF. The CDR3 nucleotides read TGTGCCAGCAGCTTAGAGTTCGGGCGGGACGCCTCCTACAATGAGCAGGTCTTC.

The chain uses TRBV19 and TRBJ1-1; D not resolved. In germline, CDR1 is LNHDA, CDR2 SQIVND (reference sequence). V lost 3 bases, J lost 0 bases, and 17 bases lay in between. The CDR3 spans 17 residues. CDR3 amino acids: CASSMFRETIMNTEAFF. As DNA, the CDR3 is TGTGCCAGTAGTATGTTTAGGGAAACGATAATGAACACTGAAGCTTTCTTT.

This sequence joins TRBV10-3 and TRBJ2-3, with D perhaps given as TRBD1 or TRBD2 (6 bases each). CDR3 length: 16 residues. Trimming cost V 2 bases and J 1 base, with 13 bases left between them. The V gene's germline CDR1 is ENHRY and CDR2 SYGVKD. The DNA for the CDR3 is TGTGCCATCAGTGAGCGAGGGGGGTTCGGCACAGATACGCAGTATTTT. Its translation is CAISERGGFGTDTQYF.

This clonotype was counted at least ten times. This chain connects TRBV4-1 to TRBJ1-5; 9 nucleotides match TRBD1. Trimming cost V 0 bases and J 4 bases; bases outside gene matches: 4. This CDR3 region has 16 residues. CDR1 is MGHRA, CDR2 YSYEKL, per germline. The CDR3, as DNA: TGCGCCAGCAGCCAAGAGCCTGGGACAGGGAATCAGCCCCAGCATTTT. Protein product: CASSQEPGTGNQPQHF.

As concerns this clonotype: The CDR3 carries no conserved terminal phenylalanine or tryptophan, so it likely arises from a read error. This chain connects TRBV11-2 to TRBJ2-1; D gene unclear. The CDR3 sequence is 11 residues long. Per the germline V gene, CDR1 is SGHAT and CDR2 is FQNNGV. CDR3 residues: CASSFSNGQFL. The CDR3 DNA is TGTGCCAGCAGCTTTTCCAATGGGCAGTTCCTC.

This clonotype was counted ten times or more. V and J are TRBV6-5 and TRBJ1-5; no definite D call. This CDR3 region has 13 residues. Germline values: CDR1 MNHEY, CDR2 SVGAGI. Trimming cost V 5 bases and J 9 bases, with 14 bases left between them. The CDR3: CASSRASDRPQHF. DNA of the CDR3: TGTGCCAGCAGTCGAGCCTCAGACCGGCCCCAGCATTTT.

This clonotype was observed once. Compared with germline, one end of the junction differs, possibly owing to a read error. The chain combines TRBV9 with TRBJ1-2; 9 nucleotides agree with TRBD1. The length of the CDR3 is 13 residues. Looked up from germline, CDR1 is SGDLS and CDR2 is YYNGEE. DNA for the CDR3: TGTGCCAACAGCGTAACAGGGGGCTTTGGCTACACCTTC. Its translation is CANSVTGGFGYTF.

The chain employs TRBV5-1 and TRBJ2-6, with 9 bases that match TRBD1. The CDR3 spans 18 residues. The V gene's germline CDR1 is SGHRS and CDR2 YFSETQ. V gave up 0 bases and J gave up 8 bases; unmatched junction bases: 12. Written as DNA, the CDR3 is TGCGCCAGCAGCTTGGCCGGGACAGGGAGTTCTGGAACCAACGTCCTGACTTTC. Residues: CASSLAGTGSSGTNVLTF.

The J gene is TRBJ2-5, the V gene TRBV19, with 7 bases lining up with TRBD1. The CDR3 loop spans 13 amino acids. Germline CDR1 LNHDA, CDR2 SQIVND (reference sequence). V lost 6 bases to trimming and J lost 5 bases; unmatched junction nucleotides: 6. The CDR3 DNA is TGTGCCAGTAGAAGGGGGCAAAGGGAGACCCAGTACTTC. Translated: CASRRGQRETQYF.

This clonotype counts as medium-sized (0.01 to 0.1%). The CDR3 loop reads CASSYSGGMNNEQFF. CDR3 DNA: TGTGCCAGCAGTTACTCTGGCGGGATGAACAATGAGCAGTTCTTC. V gene TRBV6-5 combines with J gene TRBJ2-1; the D gene is possibly TRBD2 (6 bases). Germline lookup yields CDR1 MNHEY and CDR2 SVGAGI. V was pared by 0 bases and J by 5 bases, with 11 bases between. The CDR3 contains 15 residues.

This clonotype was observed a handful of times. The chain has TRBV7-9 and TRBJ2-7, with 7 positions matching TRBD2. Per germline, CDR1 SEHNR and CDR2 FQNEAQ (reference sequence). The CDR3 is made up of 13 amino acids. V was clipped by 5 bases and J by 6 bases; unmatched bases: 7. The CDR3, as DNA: TGTGCCAGCAGCCATAGCGGGTTGGGCGAGCAGTACTTC. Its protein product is CASSHSGLGEQYF.

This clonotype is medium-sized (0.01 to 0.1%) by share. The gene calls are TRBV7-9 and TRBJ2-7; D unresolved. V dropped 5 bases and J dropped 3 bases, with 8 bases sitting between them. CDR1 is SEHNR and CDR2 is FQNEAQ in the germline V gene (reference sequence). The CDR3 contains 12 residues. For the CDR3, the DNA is TGTGCCAGCAGCACATTGATCTACGAGCAGTACTTC. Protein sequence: CASSTLIYEQYF.

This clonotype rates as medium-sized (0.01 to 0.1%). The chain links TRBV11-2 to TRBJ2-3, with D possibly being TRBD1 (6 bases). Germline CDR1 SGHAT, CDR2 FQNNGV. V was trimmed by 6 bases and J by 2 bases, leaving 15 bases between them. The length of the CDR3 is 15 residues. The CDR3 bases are TGTGCCAGCAGTCCCATCGGACAGAACACAGATACGCAGTATTTT. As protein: CASSPIGQNTDTQYF.